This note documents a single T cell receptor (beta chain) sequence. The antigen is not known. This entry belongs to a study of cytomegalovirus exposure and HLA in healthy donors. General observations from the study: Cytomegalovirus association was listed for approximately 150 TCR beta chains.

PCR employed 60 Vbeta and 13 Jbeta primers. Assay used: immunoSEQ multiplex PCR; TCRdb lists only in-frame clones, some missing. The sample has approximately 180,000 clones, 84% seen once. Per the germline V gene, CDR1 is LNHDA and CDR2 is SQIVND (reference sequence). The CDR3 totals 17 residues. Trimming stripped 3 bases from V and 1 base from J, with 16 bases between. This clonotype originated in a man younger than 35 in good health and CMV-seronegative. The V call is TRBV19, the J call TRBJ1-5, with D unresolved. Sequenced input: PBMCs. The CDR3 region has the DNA TGTGCCAGTAGTATTTCGGCGGGGATGAGAAGCAATCAGCCCCAGCATTTT. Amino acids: CASSISAGMRSNQPQHF.